This T cell receptor beta chain was captured by sequencing in a study of T cell changes during pregnancy in multiple sclerosis. Per germline, CDR1 MGHDK and CDR2 SYGVNS. Trimming cost V 5 bases and J 5 bases, with 21 bases left between them. CDR3 length: 16 residues. Sequencing was performed with immunoSEQ multiplex PCR; in TCRdb, only in-frame clones are kept and a portion is missing. Among some 58,000 clones listed, approximately 96% were seen once. Sample: CD8+ T cells from peripheral blood mononuclear cells, taken after pregnancy. The TCR sequence derives from a female donor with multiple sclerosis, enrolled in a pregnancy study. The rearrangement links TRBV25-1 to TRBJ2-5, with a weak D call TRBD1 (7 bases). CDR3 protein: CASSSRSGGHPETQYF. The CDR3, as DNA: TGTGCCAGCAGTTCACGGTCAGGGGGGCACCCGGAGACCCAGTACTTC.